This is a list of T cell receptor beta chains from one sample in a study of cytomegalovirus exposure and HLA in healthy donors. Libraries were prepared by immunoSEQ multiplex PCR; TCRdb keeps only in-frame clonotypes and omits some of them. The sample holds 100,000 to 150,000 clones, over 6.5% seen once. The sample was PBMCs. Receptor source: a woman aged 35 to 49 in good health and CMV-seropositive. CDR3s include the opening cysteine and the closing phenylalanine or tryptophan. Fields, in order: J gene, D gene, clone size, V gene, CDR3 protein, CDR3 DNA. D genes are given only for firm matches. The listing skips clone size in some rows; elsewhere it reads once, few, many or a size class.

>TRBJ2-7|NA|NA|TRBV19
CATREKTYEQYF
TGTGCCACCCGGGAAAAAACCTACGAGCAGTACTTC
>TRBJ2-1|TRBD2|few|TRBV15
CATSPIGGGGTYNEQFF
TGTGCCACCAGCCCAATAGGTGGCGGGGGGACTTACAATGAGCAGTTCTTC
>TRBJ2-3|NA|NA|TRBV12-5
CASGPEARDTQYF
TGTGCTAGTGGTCCCGAAGCTCGAGATACGCAGTATTTT
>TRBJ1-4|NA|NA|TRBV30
CGSQSNEKLFF
TGTGGTAGCCAGTCTAATGAAAAACTGTTTTTT
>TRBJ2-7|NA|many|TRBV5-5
CASSGGTYEQYF
TGTGCCAGCAGCGGGGGGACCTACGAGCAGTACTTC
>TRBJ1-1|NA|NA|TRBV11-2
CASSRSGVLGTEAFF
TGTGCCAGCAGTAGATCAGGGGTCCTGGGCACTGAAGCTTTCTTT
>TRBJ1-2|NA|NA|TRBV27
CASSLAGFFGYTF
TGTGCCAGCAGTTTAGCAGGGTTTTTTGGCTACACCTTC
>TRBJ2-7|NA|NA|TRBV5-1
CASSYDSLYEQYF
TGCGCCAGCAGCTACGACAGCCTCTACGAGCAGTACTTC
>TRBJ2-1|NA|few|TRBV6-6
CASSYEGGSHNEQFF
TGTGCCAGCAGTTACGAGGGGGGGTCTCACAATGAGCAGTTCTTC
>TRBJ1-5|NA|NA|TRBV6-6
CASSYSRQGLIQPQHF
TGTGCCAGCAGTTACTCTCGCCAGGGTCTGATTCAGCCCCAGCATTTT
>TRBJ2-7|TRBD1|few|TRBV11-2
CASSLGQTYEQYF
TGTGCCAGCAGCTTGGGACAGACCTACGAGCAGTACTTC
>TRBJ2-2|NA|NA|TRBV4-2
CASSQDGTSGELFF
TGTGCCAGCAGCCAAGATGGGACTTCAGGGGAGCTGTTTTTT
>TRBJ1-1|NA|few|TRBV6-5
CASSPVNAGWSEAFF
TGTGCCAGCAGCCCTGTCAACGCAGGGTGGTCTGAAGCTTTCTTT
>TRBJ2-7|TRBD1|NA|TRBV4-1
CASSPDRAVYEQYF
TGCGCCAGCAGCCCTGACAGGGCGGTCTACGAGCAGTACTTC